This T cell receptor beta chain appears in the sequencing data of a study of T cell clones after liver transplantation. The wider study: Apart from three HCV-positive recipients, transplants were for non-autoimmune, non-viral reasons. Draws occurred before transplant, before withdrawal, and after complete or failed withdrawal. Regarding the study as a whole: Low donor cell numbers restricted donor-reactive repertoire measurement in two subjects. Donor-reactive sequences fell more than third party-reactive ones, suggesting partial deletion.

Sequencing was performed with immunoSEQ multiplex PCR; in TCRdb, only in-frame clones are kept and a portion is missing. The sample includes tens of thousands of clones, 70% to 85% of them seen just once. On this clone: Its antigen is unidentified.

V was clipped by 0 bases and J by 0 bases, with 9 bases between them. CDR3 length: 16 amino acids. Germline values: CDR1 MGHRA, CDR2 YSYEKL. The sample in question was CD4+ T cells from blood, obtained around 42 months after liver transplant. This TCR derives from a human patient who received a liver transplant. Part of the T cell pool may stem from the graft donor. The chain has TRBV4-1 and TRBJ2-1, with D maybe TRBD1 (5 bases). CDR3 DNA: TGCGCCAGCAGCCAAGACAGGGTAAGCTCCTACAATGAGCAGTTCTTC. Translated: CASSQDRVSSYNEQFF.